This TCR beta chain was captured by sequencing in a study of shared clonotypes between healthy human individuals. Overall study findings and caveats: Larger estimated richness was generally seen in naive subsets than in memory subsets.

Of note for this clone: Its antigen is as yet unknown.

Clones were read by immunoSEQ multiplex PCR, and TCRdb kept only the in-frame ones, dropping some. Of around 550,000 clones in the sample, about 95% were seen once. The germline V gene encodes CDR1 SGHRS and CDR2 YFSETQ. CDR3 length equals 14 residues. The ends were cut back, 3 bases at V and 1 base at J, with 10 bases in the middle. V is TRBV5-1 and J is TRBJ1-1; D is perhaps TRBD1 (5 bases). This TCR derives from a woman in her 30s in good health. Sequenced material: naive CD4+ T cells sorted from blood. Subset defined: CD45RA+ positively selected. The CDR3, as DNA: TGCGCCAGCAGCTCCGGGGGGAGGAACACTGAAGCTTTCTTT. It codes for CASSSGGRNTEAFF.